This T cell receptor (beta chain) was identified in a study of identifying expanded T cells in peripheral blood. Study-level findings and limits: Technical replicates showed around 1.3 changed clones; two weeks roughly 18; four weeks 19. Variance in clone template counts between approximately 2-week samples significantly increased with total template count across all healthy donors.

This CDR3 has 15 residues. V was pared by 4 bases and J by 7 bases, with 10 bases of the junction left unmatched. The germline gives CDR1 MGHRA, CDR2 YSYEKL. The assay was immunoSEQ multiplex PCR, and TCRdb's table has in-frame clones only and misses some. The table has about 76,000 clones, almost 85% seen once; the top ten hold about 17%. Regarding this clone: What it recognizes is unknown.

No infections or other immune events were documented during collection. The TCR was taken from a person aged 18 to 70 in good health. V usage is TRBV4-1 and J usage is TRBJ1-5; TRBD1 matches 7 bases. Material: blood. The CDR3 sequence: CASSPLTGSGQPQHF. CDR3 coding DNA: TGCGCCAGCAGCCCCTTGACAGGGTCTGGCCAGCCCCAGCATTTT.